This T cell receptor beta chain was observed in a study of cytotoxic CD8 clonotypes in ibrutinib-treated CLL. Germline V gene lookup returns CDR1 PRHDT and CDR2 FYEKMQ (reference sequence). V dropped 5 bases and J dropped 4 bases, with 13 bases sitting between them. The CDR3 runs to 14 residues. Some clones are missing from TCRdb's copy, which holds only in-frame ones; the method was immunoSEQ multiplex PCR. The table lists 45,000 to 55,000 clones, around half of them singletons. This clone was observed at least ten times. The sequence derives from a human donor with chronic lymphocytic leukemia. Sequenced material: PBMCs, taken after 12 months of ibrutinib treatment. The chain employs TRBV13 and TRBJ2-3; D is possibly TRBD2 (6 bases). CDR3 DNA: TGTGCCAGCAGCCCACCCTCGGGAGCAGATACGCAGTATTTT. Amino acid sequence: CASSPPSGADTQYF.